One and the same sample provided the 10 T cell receptor beta chains below, sequenced in a study of T-cell memory formation after mild COVID-19. In TCRdb, the 5' RACE reads were re-called with MiXCR into one record per CDR3 protein. The sample carries a few hundred thousand distinct CDR3 sequences, approximately 19% recorded once. The sequenced sample consisted of PBMCs or a T cell subset sorted from them (not recorded which). Source of these receptors: a man aged 18 to 29 who had mild COVID-19 (a few samples of this study predate the infection). Cell type and time point are not known.

The sample holds a few counts of this clonotype. The V gene is TRBV4-2, the J gene TRBJ2-1; TRBD2 matches 7 bases. This CDR3 comprises 14 residues. In germline, CDR1 is LGHNA, CDR2 YNFKEQ. J lost 5 bases, V lost 8 bases, and 9 bases had no gene match. CDR3 DNA sequence: TGTGCCAGCGGGGAGCGGGGACCGAACAATGAGCAGTTCTTC. This sequence encodes CASGERGPNNEQFF.

This clonotype was picked up a small number of times. The CDR3 spells CASSSPGLAGESYNEQFF. Here the CDR3 DNA reads TGTGCCAGCAGCTCCCCGGGACTAGCGGGGGAATCCTACAATGAGCAGTTCTTC. The genes are TRBV7-2 and TRBJ2-1, with 14 bases lining up with TRBD2. V gave up 4 bases and J gave up 1 base; unmatched junction bases: 6. This CDR3 region has 18 residues. Germline CDR1 SGHTA, CDR2 FQGNSA.

The sample holds a few counts of this clonotype. This rearrangement joins TRBV7-9 to TRBJ2-7, with a possible D match to TRBD2 (6 bases). V lost 5 bases and J 6 bases, leaving 20 bases between the germline ends. Germline V gene data show CDR1 as SEHNR and CDR2 as FQNEAQ (reference sequence). The length of the CDR3 is 15 residues. The CDR3 spells CASSQAGRFGAEQYV. In DNA form, the CDR3 reads TGTGCCAGCAGCCAAGCGGGCCGGTTTGGGGCCGAGCAGTACGTC.

This clonotype was counted between two and nine times. The V gene is TRBV2, the J gene TRBJ2-7, with D unclear. Trimming removed 7 bases at V and 3 bases at J, with 4 bases between. CDR1 SNHLY and CDR2 FYNNEI come from the germline V gene. CDR3 length: 10 residues. CDR3 amino acids: CASMYYEQYF. CDR3 bases: TGTGCCAGCATGTACTACGAGCAGTACTTC.

This clonotype has a handful of counts. The V call is TRBV12-3 or TRBV12-4, the J call TRBJ2-3; the D gene is possibly TRBD1 (6 bases). The CDR3 consists of 14 residues. Trimming took off 5 bases at V and 7 bases at J, with 16 bases between the two ends. DNA for the CDR3: TGTGCCAGCAGTCACAGGGCCCCAGAGTATACGCAGTATTTT. Its protein is CASSHRAPEYTQYF.

This clonotype came up once. The rearrangement uses TRBV3-1 and TRBJ1-1; D gene unclear. V lost 7 bases, J lost 0 bases, and 6 bases lay in between. The germline gives CDR1 LGHDT, CDR2 YNNKEL (reference sequence). The CDR3 covers 12 residues. CDR3 bases: TGTGCCAGCACCGATATGAACACTGAAGCTTTCTTT. Amino acids: CASTDMNTEAFF.

The genes are TRBV25-1 and TRBJ2-1; 10 bases are shared with TRBD2. The CDR3 runs to 15 residues. J lost 0 bases, V lost 5 bases, and 1 base had no gene match. Germline loops: CDR1 MGHDK, CDR2 SYGVNS. The CDR3 is CASSKRGGSYNEQFF. Here the CDR3 DNA reads TGTGCCAGCAGTAAGCGGGGGGGCTCCTACAATGAGCAGTTCTTC. The whole variable domain, filled in from reference TRBV25-1 and TRBJ2-1, reads EADIYQTPRYLVIGTGKKITLECSQTMGHDKMYWYQQDPGMELHLIHYSYGVNSTEKGDLSSESTVSRIRTEHFPLTLESARPSHTSQYLCASSKRGGSYNEQFFGPGTRLTVL.

The genes are TRBV10-3 and TRBJ2-6; possibly TRBD1 for D (7 bases). V was cut by 5 bases and J by 2 bases, with 16 bases left in between. Germline values: CDR1 ENHRY, CDR2 SYGVKD. This CDR3 has 17 amino acids. CDR3 DNA sequence: TGTGCCATCAGTACCGACAGGGAGGAGGCTGGGGCCAACGTCCTGACTTTC. It specifies CAISTDREEAGANVLTF.

The J gene is TRBJ1-1, the V gene TRBV12-3 or TRBV12-4; D ambiguous. This CDR3 has 13 amino acids. V shed 5 bases and J shed 7 bases, with 14 bases lying between them. The DNA of the CDR3 is TGTGCCAGCAGTAATACTCCGCCCGGTGAAGCTTTCTTT. This encodes CASSNTPPGEAFF.

CDR3 protein: CASSSTGAGGDEQFF. For the CDR3, the DNA is TGTGCCAGCAGCTCAACGGGGGCAGGGGGCGATGAGCAGTTCTTC. The chain has TRBV7-6 and TRBJ2-1; 8 positions agree with TRBD1. The germline V gene has CDR1 SGHVS and CDR2 FNYEAQ. V trimming: 4 bases; J trimming: 8 bases; junction bases outside the gene matches: 10. This CDR3 region has 15 residues.